This T cell receptor beta chain derives from a study of blood T cell repertoires in COVID-19. Using immunoSEQ multiplex PCR, the repertoire was profiled, and TCRdb retains in-frame clones only, with some absent. The sample consists of roughly 200,000 clones, about 86% of them appearing once. A word on this clone: Other DNA sequences in this specimen translate into the identical CDR3.

This CDR3 region has 13 residues. The germline V and J ends were trimmed by 4 bases and 2 bases, with 8 bases remaining between them. In germline, CDR1 is LGHDT, CDR2 YNNKEL (reference sequence). The material sequenced was PBMCs or T cells enriched from blood (not recorded which). The chain combines TRBV3-1 (or the pseudogene TRBV3-2) with TRBJ1-2, with a possible D match to TRBD1 (6 bases). The receptor comes from a woman aged 25 to 39 who had been exposed to COVID-19. CDR3 DNA: TGTGCCAGCAGCCCGACAGGAAACTATGGCTACACCTTC. Its translation: CASSPTGNYGYTF.